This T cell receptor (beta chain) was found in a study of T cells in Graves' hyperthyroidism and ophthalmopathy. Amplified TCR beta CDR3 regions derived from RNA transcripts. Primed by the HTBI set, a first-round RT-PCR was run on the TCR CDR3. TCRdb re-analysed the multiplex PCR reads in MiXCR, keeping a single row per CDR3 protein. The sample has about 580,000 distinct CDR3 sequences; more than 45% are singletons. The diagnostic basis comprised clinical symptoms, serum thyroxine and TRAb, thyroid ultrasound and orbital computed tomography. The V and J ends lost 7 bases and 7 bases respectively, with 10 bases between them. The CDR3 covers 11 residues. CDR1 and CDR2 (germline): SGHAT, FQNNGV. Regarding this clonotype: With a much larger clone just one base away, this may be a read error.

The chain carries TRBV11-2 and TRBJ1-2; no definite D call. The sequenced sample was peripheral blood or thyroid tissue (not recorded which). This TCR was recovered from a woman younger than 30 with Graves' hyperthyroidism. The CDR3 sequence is CASTPGAGYTF. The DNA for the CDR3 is TGTGCCAGCACACCAGGCGCTGGCTACACCTTC.